This T cell receptor (beta chain) was identified during a study of T cells after posttransplantation cyclophosphamide. TCRdb's table, derived via immunoSEQ multiplex PCR, lists solely in-frame clones and lacks some. The sample has 47,000 or so clones, around nine tenths seen once. The CDR3 has 14 residues. Germline V gene sequence: CDR1 SGHTA, CDR2 FQGNSA. Between the trimmed V and J ends, which lost 5 bases and 4 bases, there was a span of 14 bases. The receptor was derived from a woman aged 45-65 years in good health and a related stem cell transplant donor. This sequence joins TRBV7-2 and TRBJ1-1; TRBD1 is a possible D gene (6 bases). The sample taken for sequencing was PBMCs. The CDR3 DNA reads as TGTGCCAGCAGCGAACACAGGGATATCACTGAAGCTTTCTTT. Its translation: CASSEHRDITEAFF.